This entry is about one T cell receptor beta chain. Antigen: not known. The method was immunoSEQ multiplex PCR; TCRdb's version includes in-frame clones alone and lacks a portion of them. In the table there are more than 1,200,000 clones, 98% of which are singletons. The data belong to a study of shared clonotypes between healthy human individuals. Regarding the study as a whole: Estimated richness was generally greater in naive than memory subsets. Sequencing depth was a factor that was expected to affect clonotype sharing among donors.

This CDR3 has 16 residues. Germline V lookup: CDR1 SEHNR, CDR2 FQNEAQ (reference sequence). Trimming left V 5 bases short and J 0 bases short, with 17 bases between. The chain couples TRBV7-9 to TRBJ2-7, with D perhaps matching TRBD2 (5 bases). The receptor was isolated from a young man in good health. The specimen was naive CD4+ T cells sorted from blood. Subset given: CD45RA+ positively selected. The CDR3: CASSPWLAPSSYEQYF. CDR3 sequence (DNA): TGTGCCAGCAGCCCATGGCTAGCCCCGAGCTCCTACGAGCAGTACTTC.